The rows below give T cell receptor beta chains drawn from one sample of a study of monozygotic twins with inflammatory bowel disease. Reprocessing the 5' RACE reads, TCRdb reports a single entry for every CDR3 protein and omits DNA. This table lists 140,000 to 150,000 distinct CDR3 sequences. Sequenced sample: blood. All receptors derive from a human donor with ulcerative colitis or Crohn's disease, or a healthy co-twin of an affected twin (not recorded which). Each CDR3 is given with its conserved first and last residue. Fields, in order: V gene, J gene, CDR3 protein.

V gene: TRBV28
J gene: TRBJ1-1
CDR3 protein: CASRPGWNTEAFF

V gene: TRBV12-3/TRBV12-4
J gene: TRBJ1-2
CDR3 protein: CASSPLQGARYGYTF

V gene: TRBV28
J gene: TRBJ2-5
CDR3 protein: CASSFSYPKLSYVF

V gene: TRBV5-1
J gene: TRBJ1-4
CDR3 protein: CASSLDPPGQGSKLIGEKLFF

V gene: TRBV4-1
J gene: TRBJ2-1
CDR3 protein: CASSQELAGIRHNEQFF

V gene: TRBV7-8
J gene: TRBJ2-3
CDR3 protein: CASSLDGITDTQYF

V gene: TRBV7-8
J gene: TRBJ1-5
CDR3 protein: CASSLAFLENQPQHF

V gene: TRBV20-1
J gene: TRBJ2-1
CDR3 protein: CSARPLAGVYNEQFF

V gene: TRBV9
J gene: TRBJ2-2
CDR3 protein: CASSVEGTPANTGELFF

V gene: TRBV5-1
J gene: TRBJ1-2
CDR3 protein: CASSPVQGAQDYGYTF

V gene: TRBV20-1
J gene: TRBJ2-1
CDR3 protein: CSASGPRNEQFF

V gene: TRBV6-2/TRBV6-3
J gene: TRBJ2-2
CDR3 protein: CASSSPGLAGVPGGELFF

V gene: TRBV9
J gene: TRBJ2-2
CDR3 protein: CASSVLGQETGELFF

V gene: TRBV7-7
J gene: TRBJ2-3
CDR3 protein: CASSPGTGGADTQYF

V gene: TRBV5-1
J gene: TRBJ2-5
CDR3 protein: CASSFSRETQYF

V gene: TRBV29-1
J gene: TRBJ2-6
CDR3 protein: CSVESGGSGANVLTF

V gene: TRBV20-1
J gene: TRBJ2-1
CDR3 protein: CSARVPGLVSYNEQFF

V gene: TRBV11-2
J gene: TRBJ2-1
CDR3 protein: CASSLAGTTKGTQFF

V gene: TRBV20-1
J gene: TRBJ2-1
CDR3 protein: CSAQTSPPYNEQFF

V gene: TRBV7-2
J gene: TRBJ1-6
CDR3 protein: CASSSRRGQLGSPLHF

V gene: TRBV5-1
J gene: TRBJ2-5
CDR3 protein: CASSLGTLWGQETQYF

V gene: TRBV6-1
J gene: TRBJ1-5
CDR3 protein: CASSLGQGFIGQPQHF

V gene: TRBV20-1
J gene: TRBJ2-1
CDR3 protein: CSARDPRQGYNEQFF

V gene: TRBV7-2
J gene: TRBJ2-1
CDR3 protein: CASSLERTRYNEQFF

V gene: TRBV10-2
J gene: TRBJ2-1
CDR3 protein: CASITDNGLVNEQFF

V gene: TRBV7-3
J gene: TRBJ2-2
CDR3 protein: CASSLYGRANTGELFF

V gene: TRBV7-9
J gene: TRBJ2-2
CDR3 protein: CASRVKREGLTGELFF

V gene: TRBV6-2/TRBV6-3
J gene: TRBJ2-3
CDR3 protein: CASSYFAGVTDTQYF

V gene: TRBV7-3
J gene: TRBJ2-1
CDR3 protein: CASSLRGGLYNEQFF

V gene: TRBV29-1
J gene: TRBJ2-7
CDR3 protein: CSVERGPYEQYF

V gene: TRBV5-1
J gene: TRBJ2-5
CDR3 protein: CASSYHQETQYF

V gene: TRBV27
J gene: TRBJ2-7
CDR3 protein: CASSLFRTSGYSYEQYF

V gene: TRBV12-3/TRBV12-4
J gene: TRBJ2-5
CDR3 protein: CASSLTSGVLLQETQYF

V gene: TRBV6-5
J gene: TRBJ1-2
CDR3 protein: CASSYSGQVSYGYTF

V gene: TRBV5-1
J gene: TRBJ2-1
CDR3 protein: CASSLVTSGRAGEQFF

V gene: TRBV3-1
J gene: TRBJ2-7
CDR3 protein: CASSQGYRAYEQYF

V gene: TRBV30
J gene: TRBJ2-2
CDR3 protein: CAWRVPIYGTNTGELFF

V gene: TRBV29-1
J gene: TRBJ2-1
CDR3 protein: CSVEDNNEQFF

V gene: TRBV7-3
J gene: TRBJ2-2
CDR3 protein: CASSLHRGNPGELFF

V gene: TRBV9
J gene: TRBJ2-5
CDR3 protein: CASSSRGGEPETQYF

V gene: TRBV7-2
J gene: TRBJ2-7
CDR3 protein: CASSLSGQRGYEQYF

V gene: TRBV20-1
J gene: TRBJ1-5
CDR3 protein: CSAKWNRGGFLSNQPQHF